Presented here are 9 T cell receptor beta chains from one specimen sequenced in a study of CD8 T cells in ankylosing spondylitis. TCRdb re-called the 5' RACE reads with MiXCR, one entry per CDR3 protein. This sample has 80,000 to 100,000 distinct CDR3 sequences, with roughly 8% found just once. The sequenced sample consisted of blood, either unsorted or a sorted T cell fraction (not recorded which). The receptors were gathered from a male donor with ankylosing spondylitis or in good health (not recorded which).

Ten or more counts support this clonotype. The CDR3 loop reads CASRGVTDTQYF. CDR3 nucleotide sequence: TGTGCCAGCAGGGGGGTAACAGATACGCAGTATTTT. The rearrangement uses TRBV27 and TRBJ2-3; D possibly matches TRBD1 or TRBD2 (5 bases each). V lost 6 bases to trimming and J lost 3 bases, with 7 bases between them. CDR3 length equals 12 residues. Germline CDR1 and CDR2: MNHEY and SMNVEV (reference sequence).

This clonotype showed up just a few times. The genes are TRBV30 and TRBJ2-5; D is unresolved. In germline, CDR1 is GTSNPN, CDR2 SVGIG (reference sequence). CDR3 length equals 12 residues. V dropped 3 bases and J dropped 4 bases, with 9 bases sitting between them. In DNA form, the CDR3 reads TGTGCCTGGAGCCCGTCCGGAGAGACCCAGTACTTC. Encoded protein: CAWSPSGETQYF.

This clonotype was detected ten times or more. The J gene is TRBJ1-3, the V gene TRBV5-5, with a weak D call TRBD1 (6 bases). The V end was cut by 0 bases, the J end by 4 bases, with 11 bases between. This CDR3 is 15 amino acids long. Germline V gene lookup returns CDR1 SGHKS and CDR2 YYEKEE (reference sequence). The CDR3 loop is CASSLEAGEGNTIYF. The CDR3 nucleotides read TGTGCCAGCAGCTTGGAGGCAGGGGAGGGAAACACCATATATTTT.

The rearrangement joins TRBV6-2 or TRBV6-3 to TRBJ1-1; possibly TRBD1 for D (5 bases). Trimming took 5 bases from V and 4 from J, leaving 17 bases between them. Germline V CDR1 and CDR2: MNHEY, SVGEGT. The CDR3 is made up of 15 amino acids. The CDR3 reads CASSDRDSGLTEAFF. The DNA for the CDR3 is TGTGCCAGCAGTGACCGGGACTCCGGGCTCACTGAAGCTTTCTTT.

This clonotype was counted many times. The V call is TRBV4-3, the J call TRBJ2-7; D not resolved. The CDR3 runs to 15 residues. The V end lost 1 base, the J end lost 4 bases, and 14 bases lay between the germline ends. Germline V lookup: CDR1 LGHNA, CDR2 YSLEER. Here the CDR3 reads CASSQGTVAPYEQYF. Written as DNA, the CDR3 is TGCGCCAGCAGCCAAGGAACCGTTGCCCCTTACGAGCAGTACTTC.

There are a few counts of this clonotype. V gene TRBV5-1 combines with J gene TRBJ1-1; D possibly corresponds to TRBD1 (5 bases). Trimming pared 3 bases from V and 1 base from J, leaving 13 bases between. The CDR3 is 15 amino acids. The V gene's germline CDR1 is SGHRS and CDR2 YFSETQ. DNA of the CDR3: TGCGCCAGCAGCTGGGGGGACGGTGGGAACACTGAAGCTTTCTTT. This gives the protein CASSWGDGGNTEAFF.

The chain recombines TRBV6-2 or TRBV6-3 with TRBJ2-5; 8 positions match TRBD2. The junction had 19 bases not matched to a gene; V was cut back by 2 bases and J by 5 bases. Germline-derived CDR1 and CDR2 are MNHEY and SVGEGT. This CDR3 spans 19 amino acids. CDR3 bases: TGTGCCAGCAGTTACCCCTTGGGGGGAGCGGGAGCGGCGCGGGAGACCCAGTACTTC. Protein product: CASSYPLGGAGAARETQYF.

This clonotype was found many times. The chain couples TRBV21-1 to TRBJ2-1; TRBD2 is taken as the D call from the table, unchecked against the DNA. TRBV21-1 is designated a pseudogene. This CDR3 contains 17 residues. CDR3 in amino acids: CASSIRFGTSEYNEQFF. DNA of the CDR3: TGTGCCAGCAGCATCCGCTTCGGGACTAGCGAGTACAATGAGCAGTTCTTC.

This clonotype was observed many times. The V call is TRBV7-3, the J call TRBJ2-7; 11 nucleotides match TRBD2. The CDR3 contains 14 residues. The J segment lost 6 bases and the V segment lost 3 bases, leaving 4 bases of the junction unmatched. CDR1 SGHTA and CDR2 FQGTGA come from the germline V gene. CDR3 sequence reads: CASSFSGGAAEQYF. The CDR3 DNA reads TGTGCCAGCAGCTTTAGCGGGGGGGCCGCCGAGCAGTACTTC. Complete variable domain (other parts from reference TRBV7-3 and TRBJ2-7): GAGVSQTPSNKVTEKGKYVELRCDPISGHTALYWYRQSLGQGPEFLIYFQGTGAADDSGLPNDRFFAVRPEGSVSTLKIQRTERGDSAVYLCASSFSGGAAEQYFGPGTRLTVT.